Listed below are T cell receptor beta chains from one sample, sequenced in a study of T cells in Graves' hyperthyroidism and ophthalmopathy. TCRdb passed the multiplex PCR reads through MiXCR, listing each CDR3 protein once. The sample has 600,000 to 750,000 distinct CDR3 sequences; 15% to 20% are singletons. The sequenced material came from blood. Receptor source: a man aged 50 to 60 with Graves' hyperthyroidism. Both conserved end residues are part of each CDR3. A D gene is named only where the DNA matches it firmly. Clone sizes are given selectively: once, few, many, or a class where the clone is expanded.

D | J | size | V | CDR3 | DNA
NA | TRBJ2-1 | many | TRBV12-3/TRBV12-4 | CASSLMSGLGEQFF | TGTGCCAGCAGTTTAATGTCAGGTCTTGGTGAGCAGTTCTTC
TRBD1 | TRBJ2-7 | many | TRBV12-3/TRBV12-4 | CASTRDSRYEQYF | TGTGCCAGCACCCGGGACAGCCGCTACGAGCAGTACTTC
NA | TRBJ2-2 | NA | TRBV29-1 | CSGYRDLAPGELLF | TGCAGTGGTTACAGGGACCTAGCTCCCGGGGAGCTGCTTTTT
NA | TRBJ1-3 | few | TRBV18 | CASSQGGYTGNTIYF | TGTGCCAGCTCACAGGGGGGATACACTGGAAACACCATATATTTT
TRBD2 | TRBJ2-1 | many | TRBV5-1 | CASSLVGLGDEQFF | TGCGCCAGCAGCTTGGTAGGACTAGGAGATGAGCAGTTCTTC
NA | TRBJ1-2 | many | TRBV11-2 | CASSTLGRGSYGYTF | TGTGCCAGCAGCACCCTAGGGAGAGGGAGCTATGGCTACACCTTC
NA | TRBJ2-5 | NA | TRBV5-1 | CASSLGGQTQETQYF | TGCGCCAGCAGCTTGGGGGGACAAACACAAGAGACCCAGTACTTC
TRBD2 | TRBJ2-7 | NA | TRBV12-3/TRBV12-4 | CASSTGTSGREGEQYF | TGTGCCAGCAGTACCGGGACTAGCGGGAGAGAAGGCGAGCAGTACTTC
NA | TRBJ2-7 | many | TRBV28 | CASSKLDGSSYEQYF | TGTGCCAGCAGTAAGCTAGATGGGAGCTCCTACGAGCAGTACTTC
TRBD2 | TRBJ2-3 | many | TRBV5-1 | CASSLGLAGTTDTQYF | TGCGCCAGCAGCTTGGGACTAGCGGGAACCACAGATACGCAGTATTTT
TRBD2 | TRBJ2-7 | few | TRBV28 | CASSLSSGGAYEQYF | TGTGCCAGCAGTTTATCTAGCGGAGGCGCCTACGAGCAGTACTTC
TRBD2 | TRBJ2-3 | NA | TRBV19 | CASSIFGPTSGSADTQYF | TGTGCCAGTAGTATTTTTGGACCGACTAGCGGGAGCGCAGATACGCAGTATTTT
NA | TRBJ1-1 | many | TRBV7-9 | CASSLKEPVLLNTEAFF | TGTGCCAGCAGCTTAAAAGAACCCGTCCTTTTGAACACTGAAGCTTTCTTT
NA | TRBJ2-7 | NA | TRBV19 | CASSIDPGPLYEQYF | TGTGCCAGTAGTATAGATCCGGGACCGCTATACGAGCAGTACTTC
TRBD2 | TRBJ2-1 | few | TRBV9 | CASSVAPSVTSGINEQFF | TGTGCCAGCAGCGTAGCCCCCTCTGTCACTAGCGGGATAAATGAGCAGTTCTTC
TRBD1 | TRBJ2-7 | NA | TRBV12-3/TRBV12-4 | CASSPTGQASYEQYF | TGTGCCAGCAGTCCCACAGGACAGGCCTCCTACGAGCAGTACTTC
NA | TRBJ1-5 | few | TRBV10-3 | CAIRDFSDQPQHF | TGTGCCATCAGGGATTTCAGCGATCAGCCCCAGCATTTT
TRBD2 | TRBJ2-1 | NA | TRBV28 | CASSLVGGTSGRYHSYNEQFF | TGTGCCAGCAGTTTAGTTGGGGGGACTAGCGGGAGGTATCACTCCTACAATGAGCAGTTCTTC
NA | TRBJ2-1 | NA | TRBV6-2/TRBV6-3 | CASSYTSLNEQFF | TGTGCCAGCAGTTACACTAGCCTCAATGAGCAGTTCTTC
NA | TRBJ1-5 | NA | TRBV5-5 | CASSYGNEAQPQHF | TGTGCCAGCAGCTACGGAAACGAGGCGCAGCCCCAGCATTTT
NA | TRBJ1-4 | many | TRBV27 | CASSFRPQPGHPEKLFF | TGTGCCAGCAGTTTCCGACCCCAACCGGGACACCCAGAAAAACTGTTTTTT
TRBD2 | TRBJ2-7 | NA | TRBV28 | CASSWASGHLYEQYF | TGTGCCAGCAGTTGGGCTAGCGGCCATCTCTACGAGCAGTACTTC
TRBD1 | TRBJ1-6 | NA | TRBV18 | CASSPDRINSPLHF | TGTGCCAGCTCACCGGACAGGATTAATTCACCCCTCCACTTT
NA | TRBJ1-2 | many | TRBV28 | CASSDPTSFLNYGYTF | TGTGCCAGCAGTGACCCTACAAGCTTCCTTAACTATGGCTACACCTTC
NA | TRBJ2-1 | few | TRBV5-1 | CASSGMTIEQFF | TGCGCCAGCAGCGGAATGACTATTGAGCAGTTCTTC
NA | TRBJ2-2 | NA | TRBV7-3 | CASSLDRAGAGELFF | TGTGCCAGCAGCTTAGACAGGGCGGGGGCCGGGGAGCTGTTTTTT
NA | TRBJ1-5 | many | TRBV6-1 | CASRNLRGANQPQHF | TGTGCCAGCAGAAACCTCAGGGGCGCAAATCAGCCCCAGCATTTT
TRBD1 | TRBJ2-1 | NA | TRBV3-1 | CASRKDRGLSEQFF | TGTGCCAGCAGGAAGGACAGGGGTCTAAGTGAGCAGTTCTTC
TRBD1 | TRBJ2-7 | few | TRBV3-1 | CASSHLDRGILEQYF | TGTGCCAGCAGCCATCTAGACAGGGGAATACTGGAGCAGTACTTC
NA | TRBJ2-7 | NA | TRBV20-1 | CSASPRLVKNYEQYF | TGCAGTGCTAGTCCCCGACTAGTGAAAAACTACGAGCAGTACTTC
NA | TRBJ2-5 | NA | TRBV14 | CASSTLGSGVETQYF | TGTGCCAGCAGCACCCTCGGGTCAGGGGTGGAGACCCAGTACTTC
TRBD2 | TRBJ2-5 | few | TRBV20-1 | CSATPLADHQETQYF | TGCAGTGCTACCCCACTAGCGGATCACCAAGAGACCCAGTACTTC